This T cell receptor (beta chain) was profiled in a study of blood T cell repertoires in COVID-19. Whole-study context: The analysed material was cDNA or gDNA that came from T cells, B-cell-depleted T cells, or PBMCs.

V lost 5 bases, J lost 7 bases, and 17 bases lay in between. Germline lookup yields CDR1 MNHNY and CDR2 SVGAGI (reference sequence). The CDR3 has 15 amino acids. The method was immunoSEQ multiplex PCR; TCRdb's version includes in-frame clones alone and lacks a portion of them. In the table there are hundreds of thousands of clones, approximately 91% of which are singletons. The chain employs TRBV6-6 and TRBJ1-4, with a tentative D call TRBD1 (6 bases). The sequencing input was peripheral blood. This TCR derives from a young woman with COVID-19, enrolled during active disease. CDR3 amino acids: CASSPQAGGGEKLFF. The CDR3 DNA reads TGTGCCAGCAGTCCCCAGGCGGGGGGCGGTGAAAAACTGTTTTTT.